The 9 T cell receptor beta chains below come from one sample, sequenced in a study of response to subunit inactivated influenza vaccine. TCRdb reanalysed the RT-PCR reads using MiXCR and keeps one entry per CDR3 protein. This sample yields 150,000 to 200,000 distinct CDR3 sequences, of which around 8.8% are seen a single time; 11% belongs to the top ten. Here the sequenced sample was non-naive T cells sorted from PBMCs, taken on the day of vaccination. The source of these receptors is a man over 45 who received an inactivated influenza vaccine.

This clonotype was recorded many times. The chain employs TRBV12-3 or TRBV12-4 and TRBJ2-5; 11 bases map to TRBD2. The CDR3 length is 12 residues. After removal of 5 bases from V and 13 bases from J, the junction contained 6 bases not matched to a gene. CDR3 in amino acids: CASSKGLAVSYF. The CDR3 nucleotides are TGTGCCAGCAGTAAGGGACTAGCGGTTTCGTACTTC.

This clonotype was seen a few times. The chain couples TRBV3-1 to TRBJ2-6, with TRBD1 identical over 7 bases. Germline V gene lookup returns CDR1 LGHDT and CDR2 YNNKEL (reference sequence). The CDR3 is 16 residues long. Losses at the gene ends were 3 bases for V and 1 base for J; bases not matched to a gene: 3. The DNA for the CDR3 is TGTGCCAGCAGCCAGGGACAGCTATCTGGGGCCAACGTCCTGACTTTC. Translated, it gives CASSQGQLSGANVLTF.

This clonotype has ten or more counts. This chain connects TRBV29-1 to TRBJ2-1; TRBD1 is a possible D gene (5 bases). CDR1 is SQVTM, CDR2 ANQGSEA, per germline. The CDR3 has 16 amino acids. The germline V and J ends were trimmed by 0 bases and 8 bases, with 20 bases remaining between them. CDR3 bases: TGCAGCGTTGAAGAGGGTGCGGCAGGGTCTATAGATGAGCAGTTCTTC. This codes for CSVEEGAAGSIDEQFF.

This chain's CDR3 is CASSYSGNGDYEQYF. The CDR3 DNA sequence: TGTGCCAGCAGTTACTCGGGGAATGGGGACTACGAGCAGTACTTC. The V call is TRBV6-5, the J call TRBJ2-7; D not resolved. Germline-derived CDR1 and CDR2 are MNHEY and SVGAGI. The ends were cut back, 0 bases at V and 3 bases at J, with 12 bases in the middle. The CDR3 runs to 15 residues.

The J gene is TRBJ1-5, the V gene TRBV28; D gene uncertain. V was cut by 8 bases and J by 2 bases, with 10 bases left in between. There are 13 residues in the CDR3. CDR1 is MDHEN, CDR2 SYDVKM, per germline. The chain's CDR3 is CASGVLRNQPQHF. CDR3 bases: TGTGCCAGCGGGGTTCTACGCAATCAGCCCCAGCATTTT.

Concerning this clonotype: This clone may be a read error of a much larger clone one base away. The CDR3 reads CVSSRGLLNTEAFF. DNA for the CDR3: TGTGTCAGCAGTCGCGGGTTGCTGAACACTGAAGCTTTCTTT. The V gene is TRBV7-9, the J gene TRBJ1-1; D unclear. Looked up from germline, CDR1 is SEHNR and CDR2 is FQNEAQ (reference sequence). This CDR3 has 14 amino acids.

V and J are TRBV5-1 and TRBJ2-3; 10 bases match TRBD2. The J segment lost 1 base and the V segment lost 7 bases, leaving 9 bases of the junction unmatched. The CDR3 is 16 amino acids. CDR1 and CDR2 (germline): SGHRS, YFSETQ. The CDR3 region is CASGPPGTSGTDTQYF. In DNA, the CDR3 is TGCGCCAGCGGACCTCCCGGGACTAGCGGCACAGATACGCAGTATTTT.

This clonotype appeared many times. The CDR3 coding sequence is TGCAGTGCTAGATCAGCCTATCCTGAAAAACTGTTTTTT. The encoded protein is CSARSAYPEKLFF. V and J are TRBV20-1 and TRBJ1-4; no firm D call. The CDR3 runs 13 residues. Germline loops: CDR1 DFQATT, CDR2 SNEGSKA (reference sequence). Between the trimmed V and J ends, which lost 2 bases and 7 bases, there was a span of 11 bases.

J is TRBJ2-3 and V is TRBV11-2, with D maybe TRBD2 (6 bases). This CDR3 region has 16 residues. Per germline, CDR1 SGHAT and CDR2 FQNNGV. Trimming took off 4 bases at V and 6 bases at J, with 20 bases between the two ends. The CDR3 DNA is TGTGCCAGCAGCTCCGCGTCCCGGGACGGGACTGATACGCAGTATTTT. Encoded protein: CASSSASRDGTDTQYF.